The sequence of this T cell receptor beta chain was determined in a study of a mutant IDH1 vaccine in newly diagnosed glioma. Study summary: The initiation of vaccination occurred 4-6 weeks after radiotherapy alone, or with temozolomide cycles. Of the patients given treatment, around 62% were male and 37.5% were female, and a mean age of approximately 37 years was recorded. Findings and limits, study-wide: Pseudoprogression appeared unlinked to shifts in leading peripheral T cell clonotypes.

On this clone itself: Its matching antigen is unknown.

Germline V gives CDR1 SGHVS, CDR2 FNYEAQ. J gave up 7 bases and V 4 bases, and 8 bases lay outside the gene matches. The CDR3 runs 15 residues. The method was immunoSEQ multiplex PCR; TCRdb's version includes in-frame clones alone and lacks a portion of them. The sample lists about 60,000 clones; approximately 80% were seen once. The time point is: week 11, during vaccination. The investigators gave 300 ug of mutant IDH1 20-mer peptide in each vaccine dose, together with topical imiquimod. This specimen consisted of PBMCs, obtained from a glioma patient whose treatment included an IDH1 peptide vaccine. This sequence originates from a young man with glioma. The rearrangement uses TRBV7-6 and TRBJ2-1, with 9 bases matching TRBD1. The CDR3 DNA reads as TGTGCCAGCAGCTCTTCACAGGGGGCTGGTAATGAGCAGTTCTTC. It encodes CASSSSQGAGNEQFF.